A selection of T cell receptor beta chains follows, all from one sample in a study of shared clonotypes between healthy human individuals. Using immunoSEQ multiplex PCR, the repertoire was profiled, and TCRdb retains in-frame clones only, with some absent. The repertoire consists of more than 600,000 clones, with 92% occurring once and the leading ten covering 20% to 25%. The sample taken for sequencing was naive CD8+ T cells sorted from blood. These receptors all stem from a man aged 25 to 40 in good health. Both conserved end residues are part of each CDR3. A D gene is named only where the DNA matches it firmly. Not every row has a clone size; where given, it reads once, few, many or a size class.

D gene | J gene | clone size | V gene | CDR3 DNA | CDR3 protein
- | TRBJ2-1 | - | TRBV6-4 | TGTGCCAGCAGTGACTTCAATACACCATACAATGAGCAGTTCTTC | CASSDFNTPYNEQFF
TRBD1 | TRBJ2-7 | once | TRBV15 | TGTGCCACCAGCAGGCACCGGGACAGGGGAACCTACGAGCAGTACTTC | CATSRHRDRGTYEQYF
- | TRBJ1-2 | - | TRBV9 | TGTGCCAGCACCGGGACGAAATCGGACCTTGATGGCTACACCTTC | CASTGTKSDLDGYTF
TRBD1 | TRBJ1-4 | - | TRBV9 | TGTGCCAGCAGCGCCTGGACAGGGGGAAATGAAAAACTGTTTTTT | CASSAWTGGNEKLFF
TRBD1 | TRBJ1-1 | - | TRBV10-2 | TGCGCCAGCAGCGTCACAGGGGAAACTGAAGCTTTCTTT | CASSVTGETEAFF
- | TRBJ2-2 | once | TRBV14 | TGTGCCAGCAGCCAAAGCAAGAACACCGGGGAGCTGTTTTTT | CASSQSKNTGELFF
- | TRBJ2-2 | - | TRBV6-5 | TGTGCCAGCAGTTACTCGTCAGGGTCCGGGGAGCTGTTTTTT | CASSYSSGSGELFF
- | TRBJ2-2 | - | TRBV11-2 | TGTGCCAGCAGCCAACTACCGGTCCTGGTCAACACCGGGGAGCTGTTTTTT | CASSQLPVLVNTGELFF
- | TRBJ2-2 | - | TRBV10-2 | TGCGCCAGCAGTGAGGGGGGGGAGCTGTTTTTT | CASSEGGELFF
TRBD2 | TRBJ2-7 | once | TRBV28 | TGTGCCAGCAGTCTGTGGACTAGCGGAAACTACGAGCAGTACTTC | CASSLWTSGNYEQYF
- | TRBJ1-5 | - | TRBV5-8 | TGTGCCAGCAGCTTGCCGAGGGGAGGTCAGCCCCAGCATTTT | CASSLPRGGQPQHF
TRBD1 | TRBJ2-1 | - | TRBV30 | TGTGCCTGGAGCGAGGGACAGGGGTTTGGTGAGCAGTTCTTC | CAWSEGQGFGEQFF
- | TRBJ2-1 | - | TRBV27 | TGTGCCAGCAGCCTAGAGGGAACCTATGGCGGTGAGCAGTTCTTC | CASSLEGTYGGEQFF
TRBD2 | TRBJ2-7 | - | TRBV2 | TGTGCCAGCAGTGATCTAGCGGGAGTCTACGAGCAGTACTTC | CASSDLAGVYEQYF
TRBD2 | TRBJ2-7 | - | TRBV28 | TGTGCCAGCAGTTTAGGACTAGCGCAAGGAGAGCAGTACTTC | CASSLGLAQGEQYF
TRBD1 | TRBJ1-1 | once | TRBV7-8 | TGTGCCAGCAGCTCCGGACAGGACTTTATGAACACTGAAGCTTTCTTT | CASSSGQDFMNTEAFF
- | TRBJ2-7 | - | TRBV13 | TGTGCCAGCAGCTTAGGACAGCTCAAACCCTACGAGCAGTACTTC | CASSLGQLKPYEQYF
TRBD1 | TRBJ2-3 | - | TRBV7-9 | TGTGCCAGCAGCTCAGGACAGGGGTACCCAGATACGCAGTATTTT | CASSSGQGYPDTQYF
- | TRBJ1-2 | once | TRBV27 | TGTGCCAGCAGACGCTTCCAGACAGAATTGAACTATGGCTACACCTTC | CASRRFQTELNYGYTF
- | TRBJ2-1 | - | TRBV6-1 | TGTGCCAGCAGTGAAGCCCGGGGGAACGAGCAGTTCTTC | CASSEARGNEQFF
- | TRBJ2-5 | - | TRBV2 | TGTGCCAGCAGTGAGCTCCAGGAGGTAGAGACCCAGTACTTC | CASSELQEVETQYF
- | TRBJ2-1 | once | TRBV7-9 | TGTGCCAGCAGCTTAGGAGGTGAGCAGTTCTTC | CASSLGGEQFF
- | TRBJ1-1 | - | TRBV7-7 | TGTGCTAGCAGCCCGATACAGGGTATGAACACTGAAGCTTTCTTT | CASSPIQGMNTEAFF
- | TRBJ1-1 | - | TRBV6-5 | TGTGCCAGCAGTTACTTAACTGAAGCTTTCTTT | CASSYLTEAFF
- | TRBJ2-1 | - | TRBV30 | TGTGCCTGGAGTACGGCGGAATCCCCTTACAATGAGCAGTTCTTC | CAWSTAESPYNEQFF
TRBD2 | TRBJ2-7 | - | TRBV25-1 | TGTGCCAGCAGCGCCACTTTCGGACTAGCGGGAGGCGAGCAGTACTTC | CASSATFGLAGGEQYF
TRBD1 | TRBJ2-3 | - | TRBV27 | TGTGCCAGCAGTTTAGGGACAGGGGGCGCGACAGCTAGCACAGATACGCAGTATTTT | CASSLGTGGATASTDTQYF
- | TRBJ1-4 | - | TRBV11-2 | TGTGCCAGCAGCTTAGGGATTGCTCGGGCCCAAACGCCCAATGAAAAACTGTTTTTT | CASSLGIARAQTPNEKLFF
- | TRBJ2-3 | - | TRBV7-2 | TGTGCCAGCAGCTTAGTGGTGGGCGCCGTTGGAGATACGCAGTATTTT | CASSLVVGAVGDTQYF
- | TRBJ2-2 | - | TRBV5-6 | TGTGCCAGCAGCTTGTTTTCCGGGCGGAACACCGGGGAGCTGTTTTTT | CASSLFSGRNTGELFF
- | TRBJ2-1 | - | TRBV7-9 | TGTGCCAGCACTCAGGGTGAGGGTGAGCAGTTCTTC | CASTQGEGEQFF
TRBD1 | TRBJ2-3 | - | TRBV6-6 | TGTGCCAGCAGTACCGGGACAGTAAGCACAGATACGCAGTATTTT | CASSTGTVSTDTQYF
TRBD2 | TRBJ2-5 | - | TRBV4-2 | TGTGCCAGCAGCCAAGAGTCTAGCGGGAGTAAAGAGACCCAGTACTTC | CASSQESSGSKETQYF
- | TRBJ1-2 | - | TRBV6-5 | TGTGCCAGCAGTTACTCGACGGGATCCGGTGCTAGCTACACCTTC | CASSYSTGSGASYTF
TRBD1 | TRBJ1-1 | - | TRBV7-6 | TGTGCCAGCAGCTTAACCACAGGGGCCACTGAAGCTTTCTTT | CASSLTTGATEAFF
- | TRBJ2-1 | - | TRBV7-9 | TGTGCCAGCAGCTCCGTATGGGATGACCCCCAGCACAATGAGCAGTTCTTC | CASSSVWDDPQHNEQFF
- | TRBJ2-7 | - | TRBV5-6 | TGTGCCAGCAGCTTGGACATTCAGGCCTACGAGCAGTACTTC | CASSLDIQAYEQYF
TRBD1 | TRBJ1-4 | - | TRBV27 | TGTGCCAGCAGTTTGATCCCAATACCGGGACAGGGTGAAAAACTGTTTTTT | CASSLIPIPGQGEKLFF
- | TRBJ1-5 | - | TRBV23-1 | TGCGCCAGCAGTCTTAAGGACCGGCCGATCAATCAGCCCCAGCATTTT | CASSLKDRPINQPQHF
- | TRBJ2-1 | - | TRBV7-8 | TGTGCCAGCACCCAAGGGGCGGGGTGGGACAATGAGCAGTTCTTC | CASTQGAGWDNEQFF
TRBD1 | TRBJ2-7 | - | TRBV23-1 | TGCGCCAGCAGTCGGCGGGACAGGGACTACGAGCAGTACTTC | CASSRRDRDYEQYF
TRBD1 | TRBJ1-1 | - | TRBV5-1 | TGCGCCAGCAGCTTCGGACAGGGGGAGACTGAAGCTTTCTTT | CASSFGQGETEAFF
- | TRBJ2-7 | - | TRBV6-5 | TGTGCCAGCAGTTCTGGATGGGAGCAGTACTTC | CASSSGWEQYF
TRBD1 | TRBJ2-1 | - | TRBV27 | TGTGCCAGCAGTGCAGGGACAGGTAATTGGGTGGGGAATGAGCAGTTCTTC | CASSAGTGNWVGNEQFF
- | TRBJ2-7 | - | TRBV19 | TGTGCCAGTAGTAAAGGGACCTACGAGCAGTACTTC | CASSKGTYEQYF
TRBD2 | TRBJ2-5 | - | TRBV27 | TGTGCCAGCAGTCTGGGACTAGCAGAAGAGACCCAGTACTTC | CASSLGLAEETQYF
- | TRBJ2-1 | - | TRBV2 | TGTGCCAGCAGTGATAGGGTTGCTGAGCAGTTCTTC | CASSDRVAEQFF
- | TRBJ2-3 | - | TRBV6-6 | TGTGCCAGCAGTTACGCGGGAAGCACAGATACGCAGTATTTT | CASSYAGSTDTQYF
TRBD2 | TRBJ2-1 | - | TRBV28 | TGTGCCAGCAGCCGGGGACTAGCGGGAGGGCATTCCTACAATGAGCAGTTCTTC | CASSRGLAGGHSYNEQFF
TRBD1 | TRBJ2-7 | once | TRBV27 | TGTGCCAGCAAAAGGACAGGGGGCATGTACGAGCAGTACTTC | CASKRTGGMYEQYF